This T cell receptor beta chain was profiled in a study of blood T cell repertoires in COVID-19. On the study more broadly: The samples span acute and convalescent COVID-19 from the United States, Italy and Spain. PBMCs, B-cell-depleted T cells, or T cells provided the cDNA or gDNA that made up the material.

V gave up 4 bases and J gave up 3 bases; unmatched junction bases: 4. The CDR3 consists of 15 residues. From germline, CDR1 is MNHEY and CDR2 SVGAGI. Profiled with immunoSEQ multiplex PCR; TCRdb holds only in-frame clones, not every one. Of 210,000 or so clones listed, roughly 90% were seen once; the top ten hold 4.5% to 5.5%. Input material: peripheral blood. The TCR comes from a woman in her forties with acute or convalescent COVID-19. This chain links TRBV6-5 with TRBJ1-4; 8 bases are shared with TRBD1. CDR3 nucleotide sequence: TGTGCCAGCAGTTCAGGGGGCGAAGCTAATGAAAAACTGTTTTTT. Residues: CASSSGGEANEKLFF.